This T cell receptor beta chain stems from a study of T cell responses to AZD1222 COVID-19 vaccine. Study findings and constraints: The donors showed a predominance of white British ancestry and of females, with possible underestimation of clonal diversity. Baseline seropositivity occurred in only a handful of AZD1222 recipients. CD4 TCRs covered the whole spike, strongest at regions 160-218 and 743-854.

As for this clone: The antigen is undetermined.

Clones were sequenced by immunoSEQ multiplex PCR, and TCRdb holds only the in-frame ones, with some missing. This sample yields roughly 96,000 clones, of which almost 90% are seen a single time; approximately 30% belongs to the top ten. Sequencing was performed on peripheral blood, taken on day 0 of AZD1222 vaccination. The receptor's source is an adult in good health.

The CDR3 coding sequence is TGTGCCACCAGGACAGGGGGCTCTTTGGAAAAACTGTTTTTT. Its protein is CATRTGGSLEKLFF. V and J are TRBV24-1 and TRBJ1-4, with 10 bases that match TRBD1. The junction had 6 bases not matched to a gene; V was cut back by 7 bases and J by 8 bases. There are 14 residues in the CDR3. Germline-derived CDR1 and CDR2 are KGHDR and SFDVKD.